This is a list of T cell receptor beta chains from one sample in a study of cytomegalovirus exposure and HLA in healthy donors. The assay was immunoSEQ multiplex PCR, and TCRdb's table has in-frame clones only and misses some. The sample includes fewer than 300,000 clones, over 70% of them seen just once. Sequenced material: PBMCs. These receptor sequences come from a girl aged 2-15 years in good health and CMV-seronegative. Each CDR3 is given with its conserved first and last residue. The order of the fields is CDR3 length, D gene, clone size, J gene, V gene, CDR3 protein, CDR3 DNA. The D gene is left open where the match is weak. The size entry is marked missing in some rows and otherwise reads once, few, many or a size class.

13,.,.,TRBJ1-5,TRBV5-6,CASSLWGGQPQHF,TGTGCCAGCAGCTTGTGGGGGGGGCAGCCCCAGCATTTT
16,TRBD2,.,TRBJ2-5,TRBV6-1,CASSEEPGGDRKTQYF,TGTGCCAGCAGTGAAGAACCGGGAGGGGATAGAAAGACCCAGTACTTC
15,TRBD2,.,TRBJ2-7,TRBV6-8,CASSAGSGVAYEQYF,TGTGCCAGCAGCGCGGGGAGCGGGGTCGCCTACGAGCAGTACTTC
15,TRBD2,.,TRBJ2-5,TRBV5-1,CASSQTGTRKETQYF,TGCGCCAGCAGCCAGACCGGGACTAGGAAGGAGACCCAGTACTTC
16,.,.,TRBJ2-3,TRBV4-1,CASSQGLTGSTDTQYF,TGCGCCAGCAGCCAAGGCCTAACGGGATCCACAGATACGCAGTATTTT
16,TRBD1,.,TRBJ1-5,TRBV12-5,CASGSAGGPSNQPQHF,TGTGCTAGTGGTTCCGCAGGGGGTCCGAGCAATCAGCCCCAGCATTTT
15,TRBD1,once,TRBJ1-4,TRBV18,CASSGQGADNEKLFF,TGTGCCAGTTCGGGACAGGGGGCGGATAATGAAAAACTGTTTTTT
14,.,.,TRBJ1-2,TRBV7-3,CASSPSRESYGYTF,TGTGCCAGCAGCCCTTCCCGGGAGAGCTATGGCTACACCTTC
11,.,.,TRBJ2-7,TRBV2,CASQGTYEQYF,TGTGCCAGCCAGGGGACCTACGAGCAGTACTTC
17,TRBD2,few,TRBJ2-3,TRBV6-1,CASSELPSGTSTDTQYF,TGTGCCAGCAGTGAACTTCCTAGCGGGACCAGCACAGATACGCAGTATTTT
9,.,.,TRBJ1-1,TRBV6-1,CASSQLAFF,TGTGCCAGCAGCCAGTTAGCTTTCTTT
15,.,.,TRBJ2-7,TRBV6-5,CASSYVRGTLAEQYF,TGTGCCAGCAGTTACGTACGGGGAACACTTGCCGAGCAGTACTTC
18,TRBD2,.,TRBJ2-2,TRBV5-6,CASSLADSGGTNTGELFF,TGTGCCAGCAGCTTGGCAGATAGCGGGGGCACTAACACCGGGGAGCTGTTTTTT
15,.,.,TRBJ2-1,TRBV7-9,CASSLALDVRKGQFF,TGTGCCAGCAGCTTAGCCTTAGACGTGAGGAAAGGCCAGTTCTTC
15,TRBD2,.,TRBJ2-1,TRBV7-2,CASSPSTAGGHEQFF,TGTGCCAGCAGCCCCAGTACAGCGGGAGGGCATGAGCAGTTCTTC
12,TRBD1,.,TRBJ1-3,TRBV7-9,CAGRGRGNTIYF,TGTGCCGGAAGGGGGCGCGGAAACACCATATATTTT
13,.,few,TRBJ2-1,TRBV2,CASSQDSYNEQFF,TGTGCCAGCAGCCAGGATTCCTACAATGAGCAGTTCTTC
12,TRBD1,.,TRBJ2-3,TRBV2,CASRQQGPGVNF,TGTGCCAGCAGGCAACAGGGGCCCGGAGTGAATTTT
14,.,few,TRBJ2-2,TRBV6-1,CASHWGGNTGELFF,TGTGCCAGCCATTGGGGAGGGAACACCGGGGAGCTGTTTTTT
15,.,.,TRBJ2-1,TRBV5-4,CASSLVVSNYNEQFF,TGTGCCAGCAGCTTGGTTGTGAGTAACTACAATGAGCAGTTCTTC
14,TRBD1,.,TRBJ2-7,TRBV5-8,CASTPGTGTYEQYF,TGTGCCAGCACCCCCGGGACAGGGACCTACGAGCAGTACTTC
11,.,few,TRBJ2-5,TRBV29-1,CSVGSPETQYF,TGCAGCGTCGGGAGCCCGGAGACCCAGTACTTC
18,.,.,TRBJ2-6,TRBV4-1,CASSPRSDTSSGANVLTF,TGCGCCAGCAGCCCGCGCTCGGACACCAGCTCTGGGGCCAACGTCCTGACTTTC
17,.,once,TRBJ1-2,TRBV4-1,CASSQDLPLITRDGYTF,TGCGCCAGCAGCCAAGATCTCCCGCTGATTACGAGGGATGGCTACACCTTC
15,TRBD2,.,TRBJ2-2,TRBV2,CASSGSGGETGELFF,TGTGCCAGCAGTGGCAGCGGGGGGGAGACCGGGGAGCTGTTTTTT
15,TRBD1,.,TRBJ2-1,TRBV7-3,CASSRTGYAYNEQFF,TGTGCCAGCAGCCGGACAGGTTACGCCTACAATGAGCAGTTCTTC
16,.,.,TRBJ2-1,TRBV7-8,CASSLDPIVDYNEQFF,TGTGCCAGCAGCTTAGACCCTATCGTTGACTACAATGAGCAGTTCTTC
12,.,.,TRBJ2-3,TRBV6-1,CASEDPLGRQYF,TGTGCCAGCGAGGACCCTCTAGGGAGGCAGTATTTT
14,.,.,TRBJ1-1,TRBV7-8,CASSPYGMNTEAFF,TGTGCCAGCAGCCCCTACGGTATGAACACTGAAGCTTTCTTT
15,TRBD1,few,TRBJ1-5,TRBV18,CASSQDRGNYQPQHF,TGTGCCAGCTCACAGGACAGGGGAAATTATCAGCCCCAGCATTTT
9,TRBD1,.,TRBJ2-5,TRBV2,CARSGQQYF,TGTGCCAGATCGGGACAGCAGTACTTC
11,TRBD2,once,TRBJ2-7,TRBV28,CAAGGAYEQYF,TGTGCGGCGGGAGGAGCCTACGAGCAGTACTTC
14,.,.,TRBJ2-5,TRBV2,CASSVRGSWETQYF,TGTGCCAGCAGTGTTAGAGGGTCGTGGGAGACCCAGTACTTC
15,TRBD1,.,TRBJ2-7,TRBV7-6,CASSLGQGGPSEQYF,TGTGCCAGCAGCTTAGGACAGGGGGGTCCTTCCGAGCAGTACTTC
15,TRBD2,once,TRBJ2-1,TRBV27,CASSEPSGLYNEQFF,TGTGCCAGCAGTGAACCTAGCGGCCTATACAATGAGCAGTTCTTC
16,TRBD1,.,TRBJ2-7,TRBV11-1,CASSLAWRDRANEQYF,TGTGCCAGCAGCTTAGCATGGCGGGACAGGGCAAACGAGCAGTACTTC
14,.,.,TRBJ2-2,TRBV6-5,CASSPGPGTGELFF,TGTGCCAGCAGTCCAGGGCCGGGCACCGGGGAGCTGTTTTTT
16,.,once,TRBJ1-4,TRBV15,CATSSGTSGNGEKLFF,TGTGCCACCAGCAGCGGTACTTCCGGGAACGGTGAAAAACTGTTTTTT
13,TRBD1,.,TRBJ2-7,TRBV7-6,CASSLGTGYEQYF,TGTGCCAGCAGCTTAGGGACAGGCTACGAGCAGTACTTC
14,TRBD2,.,TRBJ2-7,TRBV7-6,CASSLAGGFSEQYF,TGTGCCAGCAGCTTAGCGGGAGGGTTCTCCGAGCAGTACTTC
14,TRBD2,.,TRBJ2-7,TRBV6-5,CASSLLAGSYEQYF,TGTGCCAGCAGTCTTCTAGCGGGTTCCTACGAGCAGTACTTC
15,.,.,TRBJ2-3,TRBV11-2,CASSLVQETTDTQYF,TGTGCCAGCAGCTTAGTCCAGGAAACCACAGATACGCAGTATTTT
13,TRBD1,.,TRBJ1-2,TRBV29-1,CSVRDRVTYGYTF,TGCAGCGTCCGCGACAGGGTGACCTATGGCTACACCTTC
17,TRBD2,.,TRBJ2-5,TRBV7-9,CASSLEASGRPQETQYF,TGTGCCAGCAGCTTAGAGGCTAGCGGGAGACCTCAAGAGACCCAGTACTTC
17,TRBD2,.,TRBJ2-5,TRBV7-3,CASSLTSAAGLQETQYF,TGTGCCAGCAGCTTAACGTCCGCCGCGGGACTACAAGAGACCCAGTACTTC
15,TRBD2,.,TRBJ2-3,TRBV28,CASSSSGRHTDTQYF,TGTGCCAGCAGTAGTAGCGGGAGACACACAGATACGCAGTATTTT
16,TRBD1,.,TRBJ2-7,TRBV7-9,CASSLPQGANPYEQYF,TGTGCCAGCAGCTTACCCCAGGGGGCGAACCCCTACGAGCAGTACTTC
14,TRBD1,.,TRBJ2-3,TRBV29-1,CSVEGRGRTDTQYF,TGCAGCGTTGAAGGCAGGGGGCGTACAGATACGCAGTATTTT
15,TRBD1,once,TRBJ2-7,TRBV28,CASSLRDRGSYEQYF,TGTGCCAGCAGTTTGAGGGACAGGGGTTCCTACGAGCAGTACTTC
15,TRBD2,once,TRBJ2-7,TRBV4-1,CASSQTGGATYEQYF,TGCGCCAGCAGCCAAACGGGAGGGGCTACCTACGAGCAGTACTTC
13,.,.,TRBJ1-6,TRBV6-5,CASNGDYNSPLHF,TGTGCCAGCAACGGGGACTATAATTCACCCCTCCACTTT
13,TRBD1,.,TRBJ1-2,TRBV28,CASIGTGGHGYTF,TGTGCCAGCATCGGGACAGGGGGCCATGGCTACACCTTC
14,TRBD2,.,TRBJ2-3,TRBV5-1,CASSLRGGMDTQYF,TGCGCCAGCAGCTTGCGGGGGGGCATGGATACGCAGTATTTT
16,.,.,TRBJ1-6,TRBV14,CASSQARGFYNSPLHF,TGTGCCAGCAGCCAAGCCAGGGGATTTTATAATTCACCCCTCCACTTT
13,.,.,TRBJ2-1,TRBV2,CASSELTTGEQFF,TGTGCCAGCAGTGAGTTAACCACGGGTGAGCAGTTCTTC
15,.,.,TRBJ1-3,TRBV6-6,CASRAQGYSGNTIYF,TGTGCCAGCAGGGCACAGGGATACTCTGGAAACACCATATATTTT
14,.,.,TRBJ1-2,TRBV19,CASSRGGTRYGYTF,TGTGCCAGTAGTAGGGGGGGAACCCGCTATGGCTACACCTTC
17,TRBD2,.,TRBJ2-3,TRBV5-1,CASSLAATGGLVDTQYF,TGCGCCAGCAGCTTGGCCGCAACGGGGGGGCTGGTAGATACGCAGTATTTT
12,.,.,TRBJ2-1,TRBV21-1,CASTGHYNEQFF,TGTGCCAGCACAGGACACTACAATGAGCAGTTCTTC